What follows are 24 T cell receptor beta chains derived from one specimen sequenced in a study of shared clonotypes between healthy human individuals. Data came from immunoSEQ multiplex PCR; TCRdb stores just in-frame clones and leaves some out. The profile shows around 2,000,000 clones, 90% to 95% of them singletons. Sequenced: naive CD4+ T cells sorted from blood. The subset was: CD45RA+ positively selected. These receptors originate from a man aged 18 to 30 in good health.

This clone was detected once. The chain links TRBV6-5 to TRBJ1-1; D not certain. The germline V and J ends were trimmed by 0 bases and 4 bases, with 9 bases remaining between them. Germline CDR1 and CDR2: MNHEY and SVGAGI. This CDR3 comprises 14 residues. CDR3 region: CASSYSAGFTEAFF. The CDR3 DNA reads as TGTGCCAGCAGTTACTCGGCAGGTTTCACTGAAGCTTTCTTT.

The CDR3: CASSIRDRGEQYF. DNA of the CDR3: TGCGCCAGCAGCATCCGGGACAGGGGCGAGCAGTACTTC. The rearrangement links TRBV5-1 to TRBJ2-7; 10 nucleotides line up with TRBD1. Germline V gives CDR1 SGHRS, CDR2 YFSETQ. CDR3 length: 13 residues. With 4 bases clipped from V and 6 bases from J, the junction kept 4 bases outside the gene matches.

V gene TRBV18 combines with J gene TRBJ1-3; no reliable D call. The CDR3 consists of 15 residues. V lost 1 base and J lost 4, with 11 bases in between. Germline V CDR1 and CDR2: KGHSH, LQKENI. CDR3 DNA: TGTGCCAGCTCACCACAGGTATTCGAGGGAAACACCATATATTTT. Amino acids: CASSPQVFEGNTIYF.

The chain couples TRBV25-1 to TRBJ2-1; D remains unclear. CDR3 length equals 14 residues. Germline assignment: CDR1 MGHDK and CDR2 SYGVNS. V was cut by 7 bases and J by 5 bases, with 15 bases left in between. The chain's CDR3 is CASKDLKRNNEQFF. The CDR3, as DNA: TGTGCCAGCAAAGACTTGAAAAGAAACAATGAGCAGTTCTTC.

The gene calls are TRBV9 and TRBJ2-1, with 7 positions matching TRBD1. Trimming removed 4 bases from V and 4 bases from J; junction bases left unmatched: 8. In germline, CDR1 is SGDLS, CDR2 YYNGEE. This CDR3 region has 15 residues. CDR3 bases: TGTGCCAGCAGCTCAGGGGGAGCAGGGTACAATGAGCAGTTCTTC. It encodes CASSSGGAGYNEQFF.

Comments on this clone: The same CDR3 also results from other DNA sequences found in this sample. The CDR3 here is CASSLEVGEQYF. DNA of the CDR3: TGCGCCAGCAGCTTGGAGGTGGGAGAGCAGTACTTC. The rearrangement joins TRBV5-1 to TRBJ2-7, with D unresolved. The CDR3 runs 12 residues. Germline loops: CDR1 SGHRS, CDR2 YFSETQ. Trimming pared 0 bases from V and 7 bases from J, leaving 8 bases between.

The V and J genes are TRBV9 and TRBJ2-7; 9 bases match TRBD2. J gave up 4 bases and V 5 bases, and 13 bases lay outside the gene matches. This CDR3 has 16 residues. Germline CDR1 reads SGDLS; CDR2 reads YYNGEE. The CDR3, as DNA: TGTGCCAGCAGTGTCTCCGTTAGCGGGAGTCTTTACGAGCAGTACTTC. It specifies CASSVSVSGSLYEQYF.

This chain links TRBV5-4 with TRBJ1-1, with D maybe TRBD1 (6 bases). This CDR3 comprises 17 residues. Germline V gene data show CDR1 as SGHNT and CDR2 as YYREEE (reference sequence). Trimming stripped 0 bases from V and 5 bases from J, with 20 bases between. The CDR3 nucleotides are TGTGCCAGCAGCTTGGGGGGGCAAAACCACGCTAAGACTGAAGCTTTCTTT. The encoded protein is CASSLGGQNHAKTEAFF.

The V gene is TRBV18, the J gene TRBJ1-6; tentatively, D is TRBD1 (5 bases). The V end was cut by 3 bases, the J end by 7 bases, with 10 bases between. The germline V gene has CDR1 KGHSH and CDR2 LQKENI. The CDR3 is 14 amino acids. This CDR3 is CASSPETENSPLHF. DNA for the CDR3: TGTGCCAGCTCACCCGAGACAGAAAATTCACCCCTCCACTTT.

The V call is TRBV5-6, the J call TRBJ2-5, with 7 bases that match TRBD2. V was clipped by 3 bases and J by 5 bases; unmatched bases: 4. The CDR3 is 13 amino acids. The germline V gene encodes CDR1 SGHDT and CDR2 YYEEEE. The CDR3 sequence is CASSSQRGETQYF. CDR3 bases: TGTGCCAGCAGCTCTCAGCGGGGTGAGACCCAGTACTTC.

The genes are TRBV11-2 and TRBJ1-5, with D uncertain. Germline CDR1 SGHAT, CDR2 FQNNGV. Deletions cut 5 bases from V and 4 bases from J, with 15 bases between. This CDR3 region has 15 residues. CDR3 sequence: CASSPGTAVNQPQHF. The CDR3 bases are TGTGCCAGCAGCCCGGGAACAGCTGTTAATCAGCCCCAGCATTTT.

This clone has just one count. This rearrangement joins TRBV5-1 to TRBJ1-2; the D is unclear. Per germline, CDR1 SGHRS and CDR2 YFSETQ. Trimming pared 4 bases from V and 8 bases from J, leaving 18 bases between. The CDR3 consists of 14 residues. In nucleotides, the CDR3 is TGCGCCAGCAGCCTTAGGACGGAGCCCGGGGGCTACACCTTC. Translating it yields CASSLRTEPGGYTF.

The chain employs TRBV7-3 and TRBJ1-1, with a weak D call TRBD1 (5 bases). This CDR3 is 15 amino acids long. Trimming removed 2 bases at V and 4 bases at J, with 14 bases between. Germline-derived CDR1 and CDR2 are SGHTA and FQGTGA. In DNA, the CDR3 is TGTGCCAGCAGCTTAGTTGTGGGTGGGACCACTGAAGCTTTCTTT. Its protein product is CASSLVVGGTTEAFF.

Comment on this clone: Other DNA sequences in the sample encode the same CDR3. V is TRBV7-2 and J is TRBJ2-7; D gene ambiguous. Germline CDR1 reads SGHTA; CDR2 reads FQGNSA. CDR3 length: 14 residues. With 1 base removed from V and 3 bases from J, the gap between germline ends came to 10 bases. The CDR3 sequence: CASSLGGRSYEQYF. DNA for the CDR3: TGTGCCAGCAGCTTAGGTGGCCGCAGCTACGAGCAGTACTTC. Using reference TRBV7-2 and TRBJ2-7 for the parts outside the CDR3, the full variable domain is GAGVSQSPSNKVTEKGKDVELRCDPISGHTALYWYRQSLGQGLEFLIYFQGNSAPDKSGLPSDRFSAERTGGSVSTLTIQRTQQEDSAVYLCASSLGGRSYEQYFGPGTRLTVT.

Comments on this clone: This may be a read error, as it is one base from a much larger clone. The CDR3 region has the DNA TGTGCCAGCAGTGATCGACGGGGGGAACTCTATGGCTACACCTTC. This translates into CASSDRRGELYGYTF. The rearrangement links TRBV25-1 to TRBJ1-2, with D perhaps TRBD1 (5 bases). The CDR3 loop spans 15 amino acids. Germline lookup yields CDR1 MGHDK and CDR2 SYGVNS. The V end lost 3 bases, the J end lost 4 bases, and 15 bases lay between the germline ends.

The rearrangement joins TRBV6-6 to TRBJ2-3; 10 positions match TRBD2. Trimming took 5 bases from V and 0 from J; bases not matched to a gene: 5. Germline CDR1 MNHNY, CDR2 SVGAGI (reference sequence). The CDR3 totals 16 residues. In DNA form, the CDR3 reads TGTGCCAGCAGTCCCGGACTAGCGGAGAGCACAGATACGCAGTATTTT. The encoded protein is CASSPGLAESTDTQYF.

The chain combines TRBV10-3 with TRBJ2-7; D is possibly TRBD1 (6 bases). Germline loops: CDR1 ENHRY, CDR2 SYGVKD. The CDR3 consists of 13 residues. The V gene lost 6 bases and the J gene lost 1 base, with 10 bases spanning the gap. CDR3 loop: CAIRGDRSYEQYF. The CDR3 DNA reads TGTGCCATCAGAGGAGACAGGTCCTACGAGCAGTACTTC.

The chain employs TRBV10-3 and TRBJ1-3, with 8 nucleotides matching TRBD1. Losses at the gene ends were 4 bases for V and 8 bases for J; bases not matched to a gene: 7. The CDR3 is 14 residues long. Germline V gene lookup returns CDR1 ENHRY and CDR2 SYGVKD. CDR3 loop: CAISVDRAWDTIYF. The CDR3 DNA sequence: TGTGCCATCAGTGTGGACAGGGCATGGGACACCATATATTTT.

Only one count was recorded for this clone. The CDR3 loop is CASSEGVSYNEQFF. The CDR3 DNA sequence: TGCGCCAGCAGCGAGGGTGTAAGCTACAATGAGCAGTTCTTC. The chain links TRBV5-1 to TRBJ2-1; D perhaps matches TRBD2 (5 bases). The germline CDR1 and CDR2 sequences are SGHRS and YFSETQ. Deletions cut 4 bases from V and 3 bases from J, with 11 bases between. This CDR3 region has 14 residues.

The chain recombines TRBV12-5 with TRBJ2-5, with D tentatively TRBD2 (6 bases). The CDR3 consists of 13 residues. The germline V gene encodes CDR1 LGHNT and CDR2 FRNRAP. Trimming pared 0 bases from V and 4 bases from J, leaving 6 bases between. CDR3 sequence reads: CASGLVAGETQYF. The DNA of the CDR3 is TGTGCTAGTGGTTTGGTAGCGGGAGAGACCCAGTACTTC.

The gene calls are TRBV18 and TRBJ1-2; no definite D call. Trimming pared 3 bases from V and 7 bases from J, leaving 12 bases between. Germline V gene sequence: CDR1 KGHSH, CDR2 LQKENI. The CDR3 contains 13 residues. In nucleotides, the CDR3 is TGTGCCAGCTCACCTCAAGAGGGAAGTGGCTACACCTTC. Residues: CASSPQEGSGYTF.

The chain links TRBV4-1 to TRBJ1-2; D is unclear. V lost 6 bases and J 7 bases, leaving 18 bases between the germline ends. The germline V gene encodes CDR1 MGHRA and CDR2 YSYEKL. The CDR3 totals 14 residues. The CDR3 nucleotides read TGCGCCAGCAGTCAGCCTTTATGGTTGGGTGGCTACACCTTC. Residues: CASSQPLWLGGYTF.

J is TRBJ2-4 and V is TRBV4-2, with no clear D. V was shortened by 4 bases and J by 1 base, with 14 bases between the two germline ends. The CDR3 has 16 amino acids. Germline CDR1 reads LGHNA; CDR2 reads YNFKEQ. The DNA of the CDR3 is TGTGCCAGCAGCCTTAACCCCCAAGGCGCCAAAAACATTCAGTACTTC. Protein sequence: CASSLNPQGAKNIQYF.

The rearrangement links TRBV19 to TRBJ2-5; D is unresolved. The V gene's germline CDR1 is LNHDA and CDR2 SQIVND (reference sequence). The CDR3 consists of 13 residues. The V end was cut by 6 bases, the J end by 4 bases, with 12 bases between. The CDR3 DNA reads as TGTGCCAGTAGGAATCCTATGGCAGAGACCCAGTACTTC. Protein sequence: CASRNPMAETQYF.